This TCR beta chain originates from a study of blood T cell repertoires in COVID-19. V shed 6 bases, J shed 6 bases, and the junction held 13 bases outside the gene matches. The CDR3 has 17 residues. CDR1 is MNHEY and CDR2 is SMNVEV in the germline V gene (reference sequence). Using immunoSEQ multiplex PCR, the repertoire was profiled, and TCRdb retains in-frame clones only, with some absent. The sample carries 150,000 to 200,000 clones, around nine tenths recorded once. The chain employs TRBV27 and TRBJ1-6; 8 bases are a match to TRBD1. Sequenced: peripheral blood. This receptor was taken from a man between 18 and 29 years old with active or convalescent COVID-19. CDR3 nucleotides: TGTGCCAGCAGCGTCGATCGGACAGGGCTGAGTAATTCACCCCTCCACTTT. Amino acids: CASSVDRTGLSNSPLHF.